This T cell receptor beta chain was sequenced for a study of T cells after yellow fever vaccination. This clonotype appeared many times. What it binds is not known. Study-wide results and limits: Abundant clonotypes from the bulk population could get into FACS-sorted repertoires as contaminants.

TCRdb re-called the 5' RACE reads with MiXCR, one entry per CDR3 protein. Among under 300,000 distinct CDR3 sequences listed, 6.5% to 7.5% were seen once. In germline, CDR1 is KGHSH, CDR2 LQKENI. The CDR3 is 14 amino acids. J lost 6 bases, V lost 0 bases, and 2 bases had no gene match. This rearrangement joins TRBV18 to TRBJ1-2, with 9 bases lining up with TRBD1. The specimen comprised CD4+ T cells sorted from PBMCs, sampled on the day of the yellow fever booster vaccination. This clonotype originated in a young man who received the YFV17D yellow fever vaccine. Here the CDR3 DNA reads TGTGCCAGCTCACCACCCGGGACAGGGAATGGCTACACCTTC. It codes for CASSPPGTGNGYTF.